A single sample is the source of the 27 T cell receptor beta chains below, sequenced in a study of tumor-infiltrating lymphocytes in primary liver carcinoma. Without any cell sorting, roughly 20-32 mg of bulk tissue yielded co-extracted RNA and DNA. Researchers generated TCR beta cDNA from roughly 500 ng of total RNA, relying on a constant-region primer. Amplification in three nested multiplex PCR rounds with slightly modified ARM-PCR gave rise to TCR beta libraries. The opening two PCR rounds, 10 cycles each, paired TRBV1-TRBV30 forward primers with a C-beta reverse primer. MiXCR was run by TCRdb on the multiplex PCR reads, yielding one entry per CDR3 protein. The data contain fewer than 25,000 distinct CDR3 sequences, approximately 70% of them singletons. The sample consisted of liver tumor tissue from sampling region 1. Specified subset: tumor region T1, superior pole. Every receptor here comes from a man aged 40-49 years with primary liver carcinoma and hepatitis B virus infection.

As for this clonotype: At one end the junction does not follow the germline gene, possibly because of a read error. The V gene is TRBV11-2, the J gene TRBJ1-1, with a weak D call TRBD1 (6 bases). This CDR3 has 16 amino acids. The germline gives CDR1 SGHAT, CDR2 FQNNGV. CDR3 residues: CASSPSRGLLNTETFF. The CDR3 region has the DNA TGTGCCAGCAGCCCATCGAGGGGGTTGTTGAACACTGAAACTTTCTTT. Full variable domain (missing parts from reference TRBV11-2 and TRBJ1-1): EAGVAQSPRYKIIEKRQSVAFWCNPISGHATLYWYQQILGQGPKLLIQFQNNGVVDDSQLPKDRFSAERLKGVDSTLKIQPAKLEDSAVYLCASSPSRGLLNTETFFGQGTRLTVV.

This clonotype was counted many times. The V gene is TRBV20-1, the J gene TRBJ2-3, with TRBD2 identical over 7 bases. This CDR3 has 15 residues. Trimming at V came to 6 bases and at J to 1 base, leaving 10 bases not matched to a gene. CDR1 is DFQATT, CDR2 SNEGSKA, per germline (reference sequence). CDR3 DNA sequence: TGCAGTGCCAGTGGGGACTACGTAGGCACAGATACGCAGTATTTT. Translating gives CSASGDYVGTDTQYF.

To note about this clonotype: At one end the junction does not follow the germline gene, possibly because of a read error. V is TRBV4-3 and J is TRBJ2-7; D might be TRBD2 (6 bases). Per germline, CDR1 LGHNA and CDR2 YSLEER. The CDR3 loop spans 15 amino acids. This CDR3 reads CASNQGRETPYKQYF. DNA for the CDR3: TGCGCCAGCAACCAAGGTCGGGAGACTCCCTACAAGCAGTACTTC.

On this clonotype itself: The conserved final phenylalanine or tryptophan is absent from the CDR3, which likely points to a read error. The V call is TRBV12-3 or TRBV12-4, the J call TRBJ2-7; 11 positions agree with TRBD1. This CDR3 has 15 residues. After removal of 4 bases from V and 3 bases from J, the junction contained 5 bases not matched to a gene. The CDR3 region has the DNA TGTGCCAGCAGTTCAGGACAGGGGGCCAGCTACGAGCAGTACATC. It encodes CASSSGQGASYEQYI.

Details on this clonotype: A read error may produce the germline difference seen at one junction end. CDR3 sequence reads: CTSNLAAGTGGKTDTQYF. The DNA for the CDR3 is TGTACCAGCAACTTAGCCGCTGGGACAGGGGGCAAAACAGATACGCAGTATTTT. J is TRBJ2-3 and V is TRBV11-2; 12 bases are a match to TRBD1. This CDR3 is built from 18 residues. CDR1 SGHAT and CDR2 FQNNGV come from the germline V gene.

V gene TRBV12-3 or TRBV12-4 combines with J gene TRBJ1-2; the match to TRBD1 covers 11 bases. J was trimmed by 3 bases and V by 9 bases; bases with no gene match: 9. The CDR3 has 15 residues. Written as DNA, the CDR3 is TGTGCCAGAAACCTCGGACAGGGGGCAGACTATGGCTACACCTTC. This encodes CARNLGQGADYGYTF.

A remark on this clonotype: A junction end diverges from the germline sequence, so it may reflect a read error. This chain joins TRBV5-6 and TRBJ2-7; D not resolved. The CDR3 sequence is 13 residues long. CDR1 is SGHDT, CDR2 YYEEEE, per germline. CDR3 sequence (DNA): TGTGCCAGTAGCTTGGTAACCGGGTTTTGGCAGTACTTC. This gives the protein CASSLVTGFWQYF. The variable domain in full, with the rest retrieved from reference TRBV5-6 and TRBJ2-7, is DAGVTQSPTHLIKTRGQQVTLRCSPKSGHDTVSWYQQALGQGPQFIFQYYEEEERQRGNFPDRFSGHQFPNYSSELNVNALLLGDSALYLCASSLVTGFWQYFGPGTRLTVT.

This clonotype has more than one count but fewer than ten. The V and J genes are TRBV18 and TRBJ2-7, with D perhaps TRBD1 (6 bases). The V end lost 1 base, the J end lost 2 bases, and 12 bases lay between the germline ends. Germline-derived CDR1 and CDR2 are KGHSH and LQKENI. This CDR3 has 15 residues. This CDR3 is CASSPRSGATYEQYF. The CDR3 coding sequence is TGTGCCAGCTCACCACGCTCAGGGGCCACCTACGAGCAGTACTTC.

Of note for this clonotype: A single base separates this from a much larger clone, so it may be a read error. The J gene is TRBJ1-2, the V gene TRBV20-1; 7 positions agree with TRBD1. With 5 bases clipped from V and 5 bases from J, the junction kept 5 bases outside the gene matches. Germline CDR1 is DFQATT and CDR2 is SNEGSKA (reference sequence). The CDR3 length is 12 residues. CDR3 region: CSAHSQGYGYTF. The CDR3, as DNA: TGCAGTGCTCACTCACAGGGGTATGGCTACACCTTC.

This clonotype was counted a few times. A read error may produce the germline difference seen at one junction end. The chain links TRBV29-1 to TRBJ2-2; tentative D call: TRBD2 (5 bases). Germline assignment: CDR1 SQVTM and CDR2 ANQGSEA. The CDR3 totals 14 residues. In DNA, the CDR3 is TGCAGCGTTCGGTACAATAGGATCACCGGGGAGCTGTCTTTT. Translating it yields CSVRYNRITGELSF.

Details on this clonotype: One end of the junction fails to match germline, which may point to a read error. V gene TRBV19 combines with J gene TRBJ2-1; D uncertain. The CDR3 sequence is 16 residues long. CDR1 LNHDA and CDR2 SQIVND come from the germline V gene (reference sequence). CDR3 nucleotide sequence: TGTGCCAGTAGTTTGTCAACCTTGAGCTCCTACGATGAGCAGTTCTTC. This sequence encodes CASSLSTLSSYDEQFF.

This clonotype has only one observation. A junction end diverges from the germline sequence, so it may reflect a read error. The chain recombines TRBV11-2 with TRBJ2-3; D gene uncertain. CDR1 and CDR2 (germline): SGHAT, FQNNGV. The CDR3 consists of 13 residues. The CDR3 reads CVSSLISIYTQYF. CDR3 bases: TGTGTCAGCAGCTTGATTAGCATATATACGCAGTATTTT.

Concerning this clonotype itself: A much larger clone differs from this one at a single base, so this may be a read error. The CDR3 nucleotides read TGCGCCAGCAGTGGGCAGGAGGTATTCACCGGGGAGCTGTTTTTT. It specifies CASSGQEVFTGELFF. The gene calls are TRBV23-1 and TRBJ2-2, with D maybe TRBD2 (5 bases). TRBV23-1 is an open reading frame, and its role is uncertain. The CDR3 is made up of 15 amino acids. The germline V and J ends were trimmed by 5 bases and 4 bases, with 14 bases remaining between them.

This clonotype was recorded many times. The CDR3 region is CASSGRVNLNEQFF. CDR3 bases: TGTGCCAGCAGTGGTAGAGTAAATTTGAATGAGCAGTTCTTC. The chain employs TRBV2 and TRBJ2-1; no definite D call. V was pared by 4 bases and J by 7 bases, with 14 bases between. Germline values: CDR1 SNHLY, CDR2 FYNNEI. This CDR3 has 14 amino acids.

This clonotype was counted ten times or more. This sequence joins TRBV6-2 or TRBV6-3 and TRBJ2-1, with TRBD2 as a possible D gene (6 bases). Trimming stripped 6 bases from V and 0 bases from J, with 15 bases between. From germline, CDR1 is MNHEY and CDR2 SVGEGT. The CDR3 is 16 residues long. The CDR3: CASRPLAGYSYNEQFF. The CDR3 nucleotides are TGTGCCAGCAGACCATTGGCGGGGTACTCCTACAATGAGCAGTTCTTC.

The chain couples TRBV6-5 to TRBJ2-7; 7 bases align to TRBD1. Germline V gives CDR1 MNHEY, CDR2 SVGAGI. This CDR3 is built from 16 residues. V shed 6 bases, J shed 8 bases, and the junction held 19 bases outside the gene matches. CDR3: CASRPGQAASFYKQYF. The CDR3, as DNA: TGTGCCAGCAGACCCGGACAGGCAGCATCCTTTTATAAGCAGTACTTC.

The V and J genes are TRBV7-9 and TRBJ2-5, with a weak D call TRBD2 (6 bases). Germline CDR1 is SEHNR and CDR2 is FQNEAQ (reference sequence). CDR3 length: 18 residues. As DNA, the CDR3 is TGTGCTAACAGCTCACCGGGGACCAGCGGAGGGTACCAAGAGACCCAGTACTTC. This encodes CANSSPGTSGGYQETQYF.

Comments on this clonotype: This likely comes from a read error, as the CDR3 has no conserved phenylalanine or tryptophan at its end. The V call is TRBV28, the J call TRBJ2-4; maybe TRBD2 (6 bases). The CDR3 covers 12 residues. Per the germline V gene, CDR1 is MDHEN and CDR2 is SYDVKM. With 7 bases removed from V and 7 bases from J, the gap between germline ends came to 11 bases. The CDR3 sequence is CASNWGRNIQYL. CDR3 DNA: TGTGCCAGCAATTGGGGGAGGAACATTCAGTACTTG.

With respect to this clonotype: The CDR3 ends on some other residue instead of the conserved phenylalanine or tryptophan, so this is likely a read error. This rearrangement joins TRBV29-1 to TRBJ1-6; 10 bases fit TRBD1. Germline lookup yields CDR1 SQVTM and CDR2 ANQGSEA. J lost 10 bases, V lost 7 bases, and 13 bases had no gene match. The CDR3 loop spans 15 amino acids. CDR3 coding DNA: TGCAGCGCCCCCCTGGTTGGACAGGGGGACTCACCCCTCCACTTA. It is translated as CSAPLVGQGDSPLHL.

With respect to this clonotype: Likely a read error: the CDR3 ends without its conserved phenylalanine or tryptophan. The chain recombines TRBV11-2 with TRBJ2-5; 8 nucleotides align to TRBD1. This CDR3 spans 16 amino acids. Germline-derived CDR1 and CDR2 are SGHAT and FQNNGV. CDR3 protein: CTSSLTAGGSGKTQYL. The CDR3 DNA reads as TGTACCAGCAGCTTAACAGCAGGGGGCTCGGGGAAGACCCAGTACTTA.

Comments on this clonotype: The junction shows a germline mismatch at one end, possibly a read error. The rearrangement uses TRBV28 and TRBJ2-2; possible D gene TRBD2, 5 bases. CDR1 is MDHEN, CDR2 SYDVKM, per germline. This CDR3 comprises 14 residues. CDR3 sequence: CASSSPWPTGELLF. The CDR3 coding sequence is TGTGCCAGCAGTTCACCATGGCCCACCGGGGAGCTGTTGTTT.

Concerning this clonotype: A read error is likely, as this CDR3 ends without the conserved phenylalanine or tryptophan. The genes are TRBV10-3 and TRBJ2-7; 8 bases are a match to TRBD2. This CDR3 region has 19 residues. Germline-derived CDR1 and CDR2 are ENHRY and SYGVKD. The CDR3, as DNA: TGTGCCATCACCAAACGATCGGGACTAGTGGGAGGGTTCTCCTACGAACAGTACTGC. This codes for CAITKRSGLVGGFSYEQYC.

The CDR3: CASSIWDGGQAFF. The CDR3 nucleotides read TGTGCCAGCAGCATATGGGACGGTGGACAAGCTTTCTTT. V is TRBV5-6 and J is TRBJ1-1; TRBD1 is a possible D gene (5 bases). Germline values: CDR1 SGHDT, CDR2 YYEEEE. Deletions cut 4 bases from V and 9 bases from J, with 16 bases between. CDR3 length: 13 residues.

This clonotype was seen a single time. Germline is not matched at one junction end, which may reflect a read error. J is TRBJ2-1 and V is TRBV11-2; no firm D call. The V gene's germline CDR1 is SGHAT and CDR2 FQNNGV. The CDR3 is made up of 12 amino acids. CDR3 region: CASSPLHNEQFF. The CDR3 DNA is TGTGCCAGCAGCCCCTTACACAATGAGCAGTTTTTC.

Of note for this clonotype: Because the CDR3 is missing its conserved closing phenylalanine or tryptophan, this is likely a read error. This sequence joins TRBV7-9 and TRBJ2-2, with 7 positions matching TRBD1. Germline values: CDR1 SEHNR, CDR2 FQNEAQ (reference sequence). CDR3 length: 14 residues. As DNA, the CDR3 is TGTGCCGGCAGCTTAGAGGGGGCCGACGGGGAGCTGTTTCTT. Its protein is CAGSLEGADGELFL.

In its sample, this clonotype ranks as medium-sized (0.01 to 0.1%). CDR3 in amino acids: CAISESGLAGDSYEQYF. The CDR3 DNA sequence: TGTGCCATCAGTGAGTCTGGCCTAGCGGGAGATAGCTACGAGCAGTACTTC. This rearrangement joins TRBV10-3 to TRBJ2-7, with 10 positions matching TRBD2. V lost 0 bases and J lost 3; bases outside the gene matches: 8. There are 17 residues in the CDR3. Germline V gives CDR1 ENHRY, CDR2 SYGVKD.

Comment on this clonotype: A read error may be the cause here, since a much bigger clone is one base away. V gene TRBV6-1 combines with J gene TRBJ1-1; 8 bases match TRBD1. Looked up from germline, CDR1 is MNHNS and CDR2 is SASEGT. CDR3 size: 15 residues. V gave up 8 bases and J gave up 2 bases; unmatched junction bases: 10. The CDR3 coding sequence is TGTGCCAGCGATTTTTGGACAGGGATAAACACTGAAGCTTTCTTT. It yields the protein CASDFWTGINTEAFF.